These 6 T cell receptor beta chains came from one sample sequenced in a study of regulatory T cells in long-lasting Graves disease (dated by TCRdb to the early 2020s). Sample time point, as interpreted from the label and publication: persistent/refractory GD, antithyroid drugs over 5 years with positive TRAb. For both TCR sequencing and RNA sequencing, RNA was extracted from PBMCs in TRIzol. Library generation was performed with multiplex PCR. TCRdb names Illumina HiSeq 4000 as the instrument used. To build TCR beta libraries, CDR3 regions were amplified by Arm-PCR using iRepertoire HTBI primers. TCRdb cleaned the public reads at Q25 with fastp, built clones with MiXCR and kept in-frame beta chains. CDR3 protein sequences are deduplicated, and each keeps its most common genes and DNA. This sample comprises under 450,000 distinct CDR3 sequences, approximately 23% of them detected only once. The ten top clones hold roughly a quarter of the sample.

Source: peripheral blood mononuclear cells (PBMCs), taken when the disease was refractory, from a patient treated with antithyroid drugs. The receptors derive from a woman aged 40-49 years with Graves disease. Donor details come from another sample of the same person, matched by shared clones.

This clonotype was recorded only once. The chain carries TRBV4-1 and TRBJ1-1; D not certain. Trimming stripped 0 bases from V and 10 bases from J, with 18 bases between. The CDR3 runs to 15 residues. Germline V gene data show CDR1 as MGHRA and CDR2 as YSYEKL. The CDR3 region has the DNA TGCGCCAGCAGCCAAGATACCCAGGCTCTATGGGCAGCTTTCTTT. It specifies CASSQDTQALWAAFF.

This clonotype was picked up a small number of times. This rearrangement joins TRBV7-3 to TRBJ2-4, with 9 bases lining up with TRBD2. Germline V gives CDR1 SGHTA, CDR2 FQGTGA. The CDR3 covers 15 residues. V gave up 2 bases and J gave up 8 bases; unmatched junction bases: 7. The CDR3 protein is CASSLAGGPTDIQYF. CDR3 bases: TGTGCCAGCAGCTTAGCGGGAGGGCCGACTGACATTCAGTACTTC.

This clonotype was found a few times. The chain joins TRBV3-1 to TRBJ2-2; 9 bases map to TRBD2. The germline gives CDR1 LGHDT, CDR2 YNNKEL (reference sequence). There are 17 residues in the CDR3. The V gene end was trimmed by 1 base and the J gene end by 2 bases; junction bases not matched to a gene: 5. This chain's CDR3 is CASSQVASGVNTGELFF. The CDR3 DNA reads as TGTGCCAGCAGCCAAGTTGCTAGCGGGGTAAACACCGGGGAGCTGTTTTTT.

This clonotype was recorded at least ten times. Written as DNA, the CDR3 is TGTGCCAGCAGCTTGTTGCGGGAGACTGAAGCTTTCTTT. This gives the protein CASSLLRETEAFF. The J gene is TRBJ1-1, the V gene TRBV11-2; D gene uncertain. The V end lost 3 bases, the J end lost 5 bases, and 10 bases lay between the germline ends. The germline gives CDR1 SGHAT, CDR2 FQNNGV. CDR3 length: 13 residues.

This clonotype was recorded many times. The chain joins TRBV7-3 to TRBJ2-1; TRBD2 agrees at 7 bases. The CDR3 loop spans 14 amino acids. The germline V gene has CDR1 SGHTA and CDR2 FQGTGA. With V trimmed by 2 bases and J by 6 bases, 4 bases remained unmatched. The CDR3 loop is CASSLRGTTNEQFF. The CDR3 DNA is TGTGCCAGCAGCTTACGGGGGACTACCAATGAGCAGTTCTTC.

The chain recombines TRBV7-9 with TRBJ1-1, with 8 bases aligning to TRBD1. The CDR3 length is 14 residues. Per germline, CDR1 SEHNR and CDR2 FQNEAQ (reference sequence). The V segment lost 5 bases and the J segment 4 bases; nucleotides outside the gene matches: 6. This CDR3 reads CASSRTGRTTEAFF. CDR3 nucleotides: TGTGCCAGCAGCCGGACAGGGCGGACCACTGAAGCTTTCTTT.